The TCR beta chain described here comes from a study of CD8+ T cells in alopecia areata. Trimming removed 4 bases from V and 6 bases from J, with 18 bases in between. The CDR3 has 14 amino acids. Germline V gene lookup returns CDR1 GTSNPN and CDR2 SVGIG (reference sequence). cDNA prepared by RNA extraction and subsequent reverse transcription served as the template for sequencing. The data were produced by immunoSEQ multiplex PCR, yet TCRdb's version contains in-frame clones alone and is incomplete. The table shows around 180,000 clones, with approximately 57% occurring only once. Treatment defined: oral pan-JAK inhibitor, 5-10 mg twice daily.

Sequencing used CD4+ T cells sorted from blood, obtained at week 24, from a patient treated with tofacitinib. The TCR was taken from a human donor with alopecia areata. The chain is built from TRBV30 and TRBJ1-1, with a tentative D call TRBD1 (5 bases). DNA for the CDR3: TGTGCCTGGATCTCTTCCACTGGGGCATCTGAAGCTTTCTTT. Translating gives CAWISSTGASEAFF.